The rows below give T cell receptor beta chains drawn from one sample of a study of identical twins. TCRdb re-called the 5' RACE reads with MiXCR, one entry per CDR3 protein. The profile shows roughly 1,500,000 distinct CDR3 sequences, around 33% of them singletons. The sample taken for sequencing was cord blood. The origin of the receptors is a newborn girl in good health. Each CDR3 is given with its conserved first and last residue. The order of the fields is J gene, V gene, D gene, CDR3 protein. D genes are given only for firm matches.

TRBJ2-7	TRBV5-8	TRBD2	CASSLVILASGNNEQYF
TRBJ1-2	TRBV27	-	CASSLRVNYGYTF
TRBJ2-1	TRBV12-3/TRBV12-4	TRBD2	CASRFLAGGLHEQFF
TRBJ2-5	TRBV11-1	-	CASSSWTDQETQYF
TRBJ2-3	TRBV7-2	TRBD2	CASSLGLAGATSTDTQYF
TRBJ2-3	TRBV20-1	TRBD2	CSARGTSGRPDTQYF
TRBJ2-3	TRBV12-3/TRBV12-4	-	CASSLEVWPDTQYF
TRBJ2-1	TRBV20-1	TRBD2	CSASQLLAGGNEQFF
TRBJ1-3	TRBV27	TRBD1	CASSPGQGRGNTIYF
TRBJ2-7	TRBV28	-	CASSEVSSYEQYF
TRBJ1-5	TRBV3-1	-	CASSQFAGVGNQPQHF
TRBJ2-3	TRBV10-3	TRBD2	CAISEGLAGYTDTQYF
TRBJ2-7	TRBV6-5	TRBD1	CASSCGQGDEQYF
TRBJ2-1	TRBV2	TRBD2	CASLAAVYNEQFF
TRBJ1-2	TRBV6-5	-	CASSYSNYGYTF
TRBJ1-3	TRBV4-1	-	CASSQVLLWQGPFGGNTIYF
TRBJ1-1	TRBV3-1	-	CASSPRDTLNTEAFF
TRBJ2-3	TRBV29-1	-	CSVEIIQGDTQYF
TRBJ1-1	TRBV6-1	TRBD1	CASRTGRGEAFF
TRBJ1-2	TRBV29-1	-	CSARTDPNYGYTF